Listed below are T cell receptor beta chains from one sample, sequenced in a study of OX40 agonist ivuxolimab in advanced cancers. Profiled with immunoSEQ multiplex PCR; TCRdb holds only in-frame clones, not every one. The data hold 70,000 or so clones, with roughly nine tenths observed a single time. The sample consisted of CD4+ or CD8+ T cells sorted from blood, taken in a trial of the OX40 agonist ivuxolimab. The receptors stem from an adult with an advanced solid tumor such as melanoma, head and neck, liver or kidney cancer. Both conserved end residues are trimmed from each CDR3.

V gene	CDR3 length	J gene	CDR3 protein
TRBV18	14	TRBJ2-1	ASSQKTGTSYNEQF
TRBV4-1	16	TRBJ2-6	ASSQVDLLPSGANVLT
TRBV18	10	TRBJ2-7	ASSPQGWEQY
TRBV9	12	TRBJ1-1	ASSVTPMNTEAF
TRBV28	11	TRBJ1-4	ATQGRVYEKLF
TRBV4-1	10	TRBJ1-2	ASSRPSDGYT
TRBV5-6	15	TRBJ2-5	ASSILVRQGIGETQY
TRBV29-1	11	TRBJ2-7	SVAETSSYEQY
TRBV20-1	9	TRBJ1-1	SASDATEAF
TRBV27	13	TRBJ2-2	ASSLRRSTAGELF
TRBV28	13	TRBJ2-3	ASSLVSYGTDTQY
TRBV6-6	10	TRBJ2-5	ASSYSEETQY
TRBV10-3	12	TRBJ2-3	AISGRGETDTQY
TRBV6-5	13	TRBJ2-3	ASRWTSGSSDTQY
TRBV19	13	TRBJ1-1	ASTKRKTVNTEAF
TRBV19	10	TRBJ1-1	ASRDRGLGAF
TRBV19	14	TRBJ1-5	ASSIRGTGDNQPQH
TRBV12-5	12	TRBJ2-3	ASGDRDRVDTQY
TRBV10-3	12	TRBJ1-3	AIRATGEGNTIY
TRBV5-6	11	TRBJ2-3	ASSLAGGQVQY
TRBV27	14	TRBJ2-5	ASTHHWTSGKETQY
TRBV9	10	TRBJ1-2	ASSAIPEGYT